These 2 T cell receptor beta chains share one sample of origin, sequenced in a study of T cells after yellow fever vaccination (dated by TCRdb to the late 2010s). The treatment or condition label, read with the paper, signifies: live attenuated yellow fever vaccine strain. Preparation of the library involved 5' RACE. TCRdb names Illumina HiSeq 2500 as the instrument used. TCRdb reran the public reads through fastp at Q25 and MiXCR, keeping productive beta chains. Every distinct CDR3 protein forms one entry, paired with its most common genes and DNA. In this sample the table shows approximately 150,000 distinct CDR3 sequences, 6.2% of which occur a single time. The ten largest clonotypes hold about 2.8% of the sample. This specimen was CD4+ T cells sorted from PBMCs, taken on the day of the first yellow fever vaccination. All receptors derive from a man between 18 and 35 years old who received the YFV17D yellow fever vaccine.

The table lists this clonotype with many counts. The J gene is TRBJ1-1, the V gene TRBV4-2, with D possibly being TRBD1 (5 bases). From germline, CDR1 is LGHNA and CDR2 YNFKEQ. Trimming took off 4 bases at V and 1 base at J, with 7 bases between the two ends. This CDR3 region has 13 residues. CDR3 residues: CASSPQGNTEAFF. CDR3 DNA: TGTGCCAGCAGCCCCCAGGGGAACACTGAAGCTTTCTTT.

The sample holds a few counts of this clonotype. The gene calls are TRBV5-1 and TRBJ2-5, with D uncertain. V lost 7 bases and J lost 2, with 9 bases in between. The germline CDR1 and CDR2 sequences are SGHRS and YFSETQ. CDR3 length: 12 residues. The CDR3 is CASRVAQETQYF. For the CDR3, the DNA is TGCGCCAGCCGCGTTGCACAAGAGACCCAGTACTTC.